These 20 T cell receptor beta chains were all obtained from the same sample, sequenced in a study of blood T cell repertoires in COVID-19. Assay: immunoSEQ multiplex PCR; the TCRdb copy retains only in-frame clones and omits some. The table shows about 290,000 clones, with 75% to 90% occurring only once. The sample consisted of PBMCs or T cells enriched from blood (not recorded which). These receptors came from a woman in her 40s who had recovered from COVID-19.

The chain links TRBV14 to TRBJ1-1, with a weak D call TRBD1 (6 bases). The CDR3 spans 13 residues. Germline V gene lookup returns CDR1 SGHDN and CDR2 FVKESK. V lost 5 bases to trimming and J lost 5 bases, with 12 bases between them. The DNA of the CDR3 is TGTGCCAGCAGCATAGAAAGGGGGACTGAAGCTTTCTTT. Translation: CASSIERGTEAFF.

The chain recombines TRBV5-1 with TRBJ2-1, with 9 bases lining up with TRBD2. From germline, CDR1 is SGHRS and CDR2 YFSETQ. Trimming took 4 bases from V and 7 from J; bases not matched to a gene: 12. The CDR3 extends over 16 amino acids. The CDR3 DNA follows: TGCGCCAGCAGCCCGGGGACTAGCCGATCTTGGAATGAGCAGTTCTTC. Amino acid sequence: CASSPGTSRSWNEQFF.

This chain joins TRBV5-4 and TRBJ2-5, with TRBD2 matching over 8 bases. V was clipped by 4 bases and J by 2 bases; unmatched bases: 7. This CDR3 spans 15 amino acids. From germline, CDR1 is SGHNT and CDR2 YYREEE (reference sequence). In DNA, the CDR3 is TGTGCCAGCAGCCTAGGCGGGAGGTATCAAGAGACCCAGTACTTC. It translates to CASSLGGRYQETQYF.

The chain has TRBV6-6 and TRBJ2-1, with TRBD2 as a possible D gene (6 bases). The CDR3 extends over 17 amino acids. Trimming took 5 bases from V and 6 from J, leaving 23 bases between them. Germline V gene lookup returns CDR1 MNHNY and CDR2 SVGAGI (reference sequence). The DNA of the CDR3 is TGTGCCAGCAGTCGGATCACTAGCTTCGGAGTCGGCAATGAGCAGTTCTTC. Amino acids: CASSRITSFGVGNEQFF.

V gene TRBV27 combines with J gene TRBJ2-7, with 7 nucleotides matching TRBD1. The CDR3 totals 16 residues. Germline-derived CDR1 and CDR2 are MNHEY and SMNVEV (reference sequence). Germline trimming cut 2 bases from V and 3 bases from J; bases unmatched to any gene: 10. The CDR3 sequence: CASSLRLGDSYYEQYF. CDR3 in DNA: TGTGCCAGCAGTTTAAGACTGGGGGACAGCTACTACGAGCAGTACTTC.

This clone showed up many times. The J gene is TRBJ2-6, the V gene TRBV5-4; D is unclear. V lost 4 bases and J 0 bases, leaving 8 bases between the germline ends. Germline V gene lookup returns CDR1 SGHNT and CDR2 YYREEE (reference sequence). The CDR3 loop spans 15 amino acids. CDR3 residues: CASSQLLSGANVLTF. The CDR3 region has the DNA TGTGCCAGCAGCCAATTACTCTCTGGGGCCAACGTCCTGACTTTC.

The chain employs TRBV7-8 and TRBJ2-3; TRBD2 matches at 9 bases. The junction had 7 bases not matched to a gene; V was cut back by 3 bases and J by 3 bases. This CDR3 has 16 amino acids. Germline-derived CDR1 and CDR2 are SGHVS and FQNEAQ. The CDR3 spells CASSFDETSGTDTQYF. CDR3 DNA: TGTGCCAGCAGCTTCGATGAGACTAGCGGAACAGATACGCAGTATTTT.

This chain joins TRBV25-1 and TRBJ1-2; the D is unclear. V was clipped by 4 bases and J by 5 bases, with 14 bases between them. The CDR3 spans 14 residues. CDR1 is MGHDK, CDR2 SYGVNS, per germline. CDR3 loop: CASSANSPGYGYTF. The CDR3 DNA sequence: TGTGCCAGCAGTGCCAACAGCCCGGGATATGGCTACACCTTC.

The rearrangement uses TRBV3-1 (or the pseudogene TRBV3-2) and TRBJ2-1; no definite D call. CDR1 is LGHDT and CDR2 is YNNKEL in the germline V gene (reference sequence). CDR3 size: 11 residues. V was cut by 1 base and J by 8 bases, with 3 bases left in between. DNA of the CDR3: TGTGCCAGCAGCCAAGTAGATGAGCAGTTCTTC. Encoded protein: CASSQVDEQFF.

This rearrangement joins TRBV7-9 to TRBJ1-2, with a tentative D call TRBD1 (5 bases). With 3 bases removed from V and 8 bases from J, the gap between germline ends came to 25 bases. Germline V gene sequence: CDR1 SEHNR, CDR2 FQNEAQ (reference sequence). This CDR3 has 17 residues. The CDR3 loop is CASSLRQGGSEGRGYTF. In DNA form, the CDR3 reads TGTGCCAGCAGCTTGAGGCAGGGAGGCTCGGAGGGTAGGGGCTACACCTTC. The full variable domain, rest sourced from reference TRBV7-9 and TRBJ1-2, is DTGVSQNPRHKITKRGQNVTFRCDPISEHNRLYWYRQTLGQGPEFLTYFQNEAQLEKSRLLSDRFSAERPKGSFSTLEIQRTEQGDSAMYLCASSLRQGGSEGRGYTFGSGTRLTVV.

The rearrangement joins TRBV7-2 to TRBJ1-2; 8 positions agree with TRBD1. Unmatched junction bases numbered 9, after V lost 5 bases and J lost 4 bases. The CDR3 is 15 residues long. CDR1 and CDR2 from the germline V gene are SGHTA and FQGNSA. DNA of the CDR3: TGTGCCAGCAGCCCAACCTCCGGACAGGGCTATGGCTACACCTTC. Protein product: CASSPTSGQGYGYTF.

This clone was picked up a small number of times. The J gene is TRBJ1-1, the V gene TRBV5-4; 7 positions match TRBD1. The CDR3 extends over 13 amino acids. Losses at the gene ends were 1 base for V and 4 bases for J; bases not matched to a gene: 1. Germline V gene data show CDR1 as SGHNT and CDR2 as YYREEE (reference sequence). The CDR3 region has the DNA TGTGCCAGCAGCTTGACAGGGGTCACTGAAGCTTTCTTT. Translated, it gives CASSLTGVTEAFF.

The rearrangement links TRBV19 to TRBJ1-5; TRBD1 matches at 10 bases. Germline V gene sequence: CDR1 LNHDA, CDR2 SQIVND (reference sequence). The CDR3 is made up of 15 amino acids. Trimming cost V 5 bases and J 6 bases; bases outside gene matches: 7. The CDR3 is CASSDRDRGFQPQHF. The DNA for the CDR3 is TGTGCCAGTAGTGACCGGGACAGGGGTTTTCAGCCCCAGCATTTT.

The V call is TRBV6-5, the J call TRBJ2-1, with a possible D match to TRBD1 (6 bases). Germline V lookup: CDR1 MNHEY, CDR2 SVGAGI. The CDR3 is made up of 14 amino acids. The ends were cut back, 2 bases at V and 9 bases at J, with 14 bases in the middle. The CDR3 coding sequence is TGTGCCAGCAGTTACACGACAGGACGGAGTGAGCAGTTCTTC. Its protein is CASSYTTGRSEQFF.

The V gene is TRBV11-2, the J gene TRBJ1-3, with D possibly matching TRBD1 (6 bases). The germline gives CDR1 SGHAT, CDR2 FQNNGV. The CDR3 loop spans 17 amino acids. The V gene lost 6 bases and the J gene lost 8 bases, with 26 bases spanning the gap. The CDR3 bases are TGTGCCAGCAGGCATTTAAGGGGGGGACTACGAAGAGACACCATATATTTT. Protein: CASRHLRGGLRRDTIYF.

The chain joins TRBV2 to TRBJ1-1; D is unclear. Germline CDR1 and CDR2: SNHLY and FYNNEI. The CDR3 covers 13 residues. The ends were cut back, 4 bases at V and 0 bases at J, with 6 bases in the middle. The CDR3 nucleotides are TGTGCCAGCAGTGTATCGGTGAACACTGAAGCTTTCTTT. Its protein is CASSVSVNTEAFF. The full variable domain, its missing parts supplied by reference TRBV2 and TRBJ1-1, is EPEVTQTPSHQVTQMGQEVILRCVPISNHLYFYWYRQILGQKVEFLVSFYNNEISEKSEIFDDQFSVERPDGSNFTLKIRSTKLEDSAMYFCASSVSVNTEAFFGQGTRLTVV.

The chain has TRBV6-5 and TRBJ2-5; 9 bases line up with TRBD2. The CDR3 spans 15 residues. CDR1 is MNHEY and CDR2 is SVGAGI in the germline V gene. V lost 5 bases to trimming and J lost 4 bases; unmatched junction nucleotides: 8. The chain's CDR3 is CASSIPSSGGETQYF. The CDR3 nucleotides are TGTGCCAGCAGTATCCCGAGTAGCGGGGGAGAGACCCAGTACTTC.

The chain's CDR3 is CASSYEIGQPQHF. CDR3 nucleotides: TGTGCCAGCAGTTACGAGATCGGTCAGCCCCAGCATTTT. The rearrangement uses TRBV6-5 and TRBJ1-5; no clear D. The length of the CDR3 is 13 residues. V lost 2 bases, J lost 6 bases, and 8 bases lay in between. Germline V gives CDR1 MNHEY, CDR2 SVGAGI.

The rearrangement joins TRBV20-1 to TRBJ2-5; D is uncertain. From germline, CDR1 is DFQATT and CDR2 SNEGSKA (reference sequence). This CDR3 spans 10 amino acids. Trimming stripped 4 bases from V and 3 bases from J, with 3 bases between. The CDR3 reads CSANKETQYF. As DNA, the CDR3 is TGCAGTGCTAACAAAGAGACCCAGTACTTC.

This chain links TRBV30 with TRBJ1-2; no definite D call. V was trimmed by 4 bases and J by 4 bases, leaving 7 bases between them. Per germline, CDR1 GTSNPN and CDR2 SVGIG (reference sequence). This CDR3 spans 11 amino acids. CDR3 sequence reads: CAWTAPYGYTF. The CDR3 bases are TGTGCCTGGACTGCGCCCTATGGCTACACCTTC.